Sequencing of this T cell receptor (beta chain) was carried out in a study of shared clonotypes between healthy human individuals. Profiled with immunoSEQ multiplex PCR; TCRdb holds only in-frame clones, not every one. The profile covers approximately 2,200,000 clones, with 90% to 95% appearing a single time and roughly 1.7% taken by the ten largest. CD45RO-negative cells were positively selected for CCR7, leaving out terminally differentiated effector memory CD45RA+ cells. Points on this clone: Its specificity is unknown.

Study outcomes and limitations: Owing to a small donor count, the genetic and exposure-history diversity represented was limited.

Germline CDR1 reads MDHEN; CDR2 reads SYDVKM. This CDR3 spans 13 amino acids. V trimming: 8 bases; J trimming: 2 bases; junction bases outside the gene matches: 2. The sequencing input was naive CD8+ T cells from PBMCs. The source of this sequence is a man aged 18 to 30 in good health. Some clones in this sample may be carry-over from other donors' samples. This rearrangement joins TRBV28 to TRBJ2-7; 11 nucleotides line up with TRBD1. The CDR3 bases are TGTGCCAGCGGGGGACAGGGGGCCTACGAGCAGTACTTC. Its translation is CASGGQGAYEQYF.